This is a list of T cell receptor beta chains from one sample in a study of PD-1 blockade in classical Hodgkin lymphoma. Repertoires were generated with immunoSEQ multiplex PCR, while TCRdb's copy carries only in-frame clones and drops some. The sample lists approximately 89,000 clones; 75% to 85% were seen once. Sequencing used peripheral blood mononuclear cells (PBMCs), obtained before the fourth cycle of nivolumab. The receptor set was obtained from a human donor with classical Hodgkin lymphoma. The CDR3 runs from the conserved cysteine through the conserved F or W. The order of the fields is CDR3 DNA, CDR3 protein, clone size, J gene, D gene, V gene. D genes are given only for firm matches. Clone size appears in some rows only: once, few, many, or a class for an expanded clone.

CDR3 DNA: TGTGCCAGCAGCCCGACGGGGGGGCGGGATGGCTACACCTTC
CDR3 protein: CASSPTGGRDGYTF
clone size: NA
J gene: TRBJ1-2
D gene: NA
V gene: TRBV6-5

CDR3 DNA: TGTGCCAGCAGCCTGACCGGGACAGCCTACAATGAGCAGTTCTTC
CDR3 protein: CASSLTGTAYNEQFF
clone size: NA
J gene: TRBJ2-1
D gene: TRBD1
V gene: TRBV7-9

CDR3 DNA: TGTGCCAGCAATAACGGACCGGAGCAGTTCTTC
CDR3 protein: CASNNGPEQFF
clone size: NA
J gene: TRBJ2-1
D gene: NA
V gene: TRBV7-3

CDR3 DNA: TGTGCCATCAGAGGTGGGACTGAAGCTTTCTTT
CDR3 protein: CAIRGGTEAFF
clone size: NA
J gene: TRBJ1-1
D gene: NA
V gene: TRBV10-3

CDR3 DNA: TGTGCCAGCAGTTTAGGGGTCAGCTATGGCTACGAGCAGTACTTC
CDR3 protein: CASSLGVSYGYEQYF
clone size: many
J gene: TRBJ2-7
D gene: NA
V gene: TRBV28

CDR3 DNA: TGTGCCAGTAGTATAACCGGGACAAATGAAGCTTTCTTT
CDR3 protein: CASSITGTNEAFF
clone size: NA
J gene: TRBJ1-1
D gene: NA
V gene: TRBV19

CDR3 DNA: TGTGCCAGCAGCGCCGCGACAGCGTATGGCTACACCTTC
CDR3 protein: CASSAATAYGYTF
clone size: NA
J gene: TRBJ1-2
D gene: NA
V gene: TRBV6-5

CDR3 DNA: TGTGCCAGCAGCCTTAGGGGAGGGGAGACCCAGTACTTC
CDR3 protein: CASSLRGGETQYF
clone size: NA
J gene: TRBJ2-5
D gene: TRBD2
V gene: TRBV7-6

CDR3 DNA: TGTGCCTGGAGTTTACGGGGAAACACCGGGGAGCTGTTTTTT
CDR3 protein: CAWSLRGNTGELFF
clone size: NA
J gene: TRBJ2-2
D gene: NA
V gene: TRBV30

CDR3 DNA: TGTGCCAGCAGTTTAATGGGCCAGAAAGGCTCTGGCTACACCTTC
CDR3 protein: CASSLMGQKGSGYTF
clone size: NA
J gene: TRBJ1-2
D gene: NA
V gene: TRBV27

CDR3 DNA: TGTGCCAGCAGGGATTCGAATCAGCCCCAGCATTTT
CDR3 protein: CASRDSNQPQHF
clone size: NA
J gene: TRBJ1-5
D gene: NA
V gene: TRBV18